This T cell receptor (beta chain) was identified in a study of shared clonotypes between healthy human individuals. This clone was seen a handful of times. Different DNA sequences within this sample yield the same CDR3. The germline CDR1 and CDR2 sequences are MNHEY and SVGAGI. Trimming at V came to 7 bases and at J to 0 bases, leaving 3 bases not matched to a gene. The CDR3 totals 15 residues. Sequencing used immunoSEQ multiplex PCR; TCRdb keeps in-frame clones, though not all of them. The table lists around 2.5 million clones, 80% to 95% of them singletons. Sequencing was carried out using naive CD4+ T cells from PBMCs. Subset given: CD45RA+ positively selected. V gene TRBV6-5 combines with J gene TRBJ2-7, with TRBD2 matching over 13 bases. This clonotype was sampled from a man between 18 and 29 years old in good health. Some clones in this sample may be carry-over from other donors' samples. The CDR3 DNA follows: TGTGCCAGCACCAGGACTAGCGGGAGCTCCTACGAGCAGTACTTC. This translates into CASTRTSGSSYEQYF.